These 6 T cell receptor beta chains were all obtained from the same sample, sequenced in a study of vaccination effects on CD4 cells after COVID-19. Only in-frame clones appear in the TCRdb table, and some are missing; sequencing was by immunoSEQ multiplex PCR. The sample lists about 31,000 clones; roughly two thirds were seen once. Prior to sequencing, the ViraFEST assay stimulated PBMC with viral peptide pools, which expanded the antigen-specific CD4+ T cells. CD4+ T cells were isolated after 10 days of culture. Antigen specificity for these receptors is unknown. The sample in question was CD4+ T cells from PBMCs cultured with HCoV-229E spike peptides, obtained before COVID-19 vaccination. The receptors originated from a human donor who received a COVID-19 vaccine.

This CDR3 is CASSFRTGGDTEAFF. The CDR3 bases are TGTGCCAGCAGCTTTCGGACAGGGGGCGACACTGAAGCTTTCTTT. The V and J genes are TRBV5-5 and TRBJ1-1; 11 bases align to TRBD1. The germline gives CDR1 SGHKS, CDR2 YYEKEE (reference sequence). Trimming at V came to 2 bases and at J to 3 bases, leaving 3 bases not matched to a gene. The CDR3 is 15 amino acids.

The CDR3 loop reads CASSPGGAYNEQFF. Written as DNA, the CDR3 is TGTGCCAGCAGCCCGGGGGGCGCTTACAATGAGCAGTTCTTC. V is TRBV7-2 and J is TRBJ2-1, with D possibly being TRBD2 (7 bases). V gave up 5 bases and J gave up 4 bases, with 12 bases separating them. CDR1 and CDR2 from the germline V gene are SGHTA and FQGNSA. The CDR3 spans 14 residues. The complete variable domain, with remaining parts taken from reference TRBV7-2 and TRBJ2-1, reads GAGVSQSPSNKVTEKGKDVELRCDPISGHTALYWYRQSLGQGLEFLIYFQGNSAPDKSGLPSDRFSAERTGGSVSTLTIQRTQQEDSAVYLCASSPGGAYNEQFFGPGTRLTVL.

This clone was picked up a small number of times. In DNA form, the CDR3 reads TGTGCCATCAAGGACAGCGGAATGAACACTGAAGCTTTCTTT. This translates into CAIKDSGMNTEAFF. The V call is TRBV10-3, the J call TRBJ1-1; TRBD1 is a possible D gene (6 bases). Trimming shortened V by 7 bases and J by 0 bases, and 12 bases separated the two germline ends. This CDR3 comprises 14 residues. Germline V gives CDR1 ENHRY, CDR2 SYGVKD.

CDR3 sequence (DNA): TGTGCCAGCAGCTTGGAACTGAACACTGAAGCTTTCTTT. Its protein is CASSLELNTEAFF. This chain uses TRBV5-4 with TRBJ1-1; the D is unclear. CDR1 is SGHNT, CDR2 YYREEE, per germline (reference sequence). This CDR3 is 13 amino acids long. V was trimmed by 0 bases and J by 0 bases, leaving 3 bases between them.

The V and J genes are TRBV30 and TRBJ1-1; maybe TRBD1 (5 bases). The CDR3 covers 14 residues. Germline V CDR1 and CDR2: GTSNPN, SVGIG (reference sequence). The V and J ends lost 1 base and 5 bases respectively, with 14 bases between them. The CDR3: CAWSGEQQATEAFF. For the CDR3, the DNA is TGTGCCTGGAGTGGGGAGCAACAGGCTACTGAAGCTTTCTTT.

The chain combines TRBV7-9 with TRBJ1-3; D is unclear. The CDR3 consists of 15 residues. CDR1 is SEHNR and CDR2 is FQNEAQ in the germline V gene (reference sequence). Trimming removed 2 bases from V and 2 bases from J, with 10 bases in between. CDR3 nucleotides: TGTGCCAGCAGCTTAAGGGTCCCCGCTGGAAACACCATATATTTT. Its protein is CASSLRVPAGNTIYF.